The 19 T cell receptor beta chains in this list originate from one sample, sequenced in a study of beta chain features in type 1 diabetes. Overall study results and limits: Significant though moderate, a shortening of TCRB CDR3s appeared in all four CD4+ subsets of Type 1 diabetes patients.

Their specific antigens are unknown. Expressed TCRB transcripts got sequenced, as all isolated RNA was reverse transcribed. Profiled with immunoSEQ multiplex PCR; TCRdb holds only in-frame clones, not every one. The table lists under 350,000 clones, approximately 25% of them singletons. Material: naive CD4+ T cells from blood. These receptors originate from a woman aged 25 to 39 with type 1 diabetes.

This clone was observed a handful of times. The chain employs TRBV27 and TRBJ2-3; D might be TRBD2 (7 bases). Trimming left V 1 base short and J 11 bases short, with 22 bases between. This CDR3 region has 16 residues. The germline gives CDR1 MNHEY, CDR2 SMNVEV (reference sequence). CDR3 loop: CASSLFPGLGGYEQYF. The CDR3 DNA reads TGTGCCAGCAGTTTATTCCCCGGACTAGGGGGATACGAGCAGTATTTT.

This clone was picked up a small number of times. DNA for the CDR3: TGCAGCGTTCAGGGACAGATGAACACTGAAGCTTTCTTT. This codes for CSVQGQMNTEAFF. The genes are TRBV29-1 and TRBJ1-1; TRBD1 aligns across 7 bases. Trimming at V came to 5 bases and at J to 0 bases, leaving 3 bases not matched to a gene. CDR1 SQVTM and CDR2 ANQGSEA come from the germline V gene. The CDR3 sequence is 13 residues long.

The chain uses TRBV5-1 and TRBJ2-7; tentatively, D is TRBD2 (5 bases). The CDR3 is 13 residues long. CDR1 SGHRS and CDR2 YFSETQ come from the germline V gene. With 0 bases removed from V and 3 bases from J, the gap between germline ends came to 7 bases. The CDR3: CASSLVGNYEQYF. The CDR3 coding sequence is TGCGCCAGCAGCTTGGTCGGGAACTACGAGCAGTACTTC.

This clone was seen more than once but under ten times. The chain carries TRBV28 and TRBJ1-5, with D tentatively TRBD1 (6 bases). Germline CDR1 is MDHEN and CDR2 is SYDVKM. The CDR3 runs to 16 residues. Trimming cost V 5 bases and J 5 bases, with 19 bases left between them. CDR3 sequence: CASSPLGGGEDQPQHF. As DNA, the CDR3 is TGTGCCAGCAGTCCTCTTGGGGGGGGCGAAGATCAGCCCCAGCATTTT.

The chain carries TRBV9 and TRBJ2-1, with a possible D match to TRBD1 (5 bases). Trimming removed 0 bases at V and 3 bases at J, with 16 bases between. The CDR3 has 17 residues. The V gene's germline CDR1 is SGDLS and CDR2 YYNGEE. This CDR3 is CASSVGLAERGYNEQFF. The CDR3 region has the DNA TGTGCCAGCAGCGTAGGTCTGGCCGAAAGGGGCTACAATGAGCAGTTCTTC.

J is TRBJ2-4 and V is TRBV25-1; maybe TRBD2 (5 bases). V lost 4 bases to trimming and J lost 5 bases, with 9 bases between them. This CDR3 spans 13 amino acids. The germline V gene has CDR1 MGHDK and CDR2 SYGVNS. The CDR3 loop reads CASSVPGENIQYF. CDR3 coding DNA: TGTGCCAGCAGTGTCCCCGGGGAAAACATTCAGTACTTC.

The chain is built from TRBV5-1 and TRBJ2-5, with 8 bases aligning to TRBD1. V lost 3 bases to trimming and J lost 2 bases; unmatched junction nucleotides: 6. Looked up from germline, CDR1 is SGHRS and CDR2 is YFSETQ. The CDR3 has 15 residues. CDR3 sequence reads: CASSYGTGRQETQYF. Written as DNA, the CDR3 is TGCGCCAGCAGCTACGGGACAGGACGACAAGAGACCCAGTACTTC.

The rearrangement joins TRBV9 to TRBJ1-2; D perhaps matches TRBD1 (6 bases). The germline V and J ends were trimmed by 4 bases and 4 bases, with 17 bases remaining between them. The germline gives CDR1 SGDLS, CDR2 YYNGEE. This CDR3 spans 15 amino acids. CDR3 protein: CASSKEGDLGYGYTF. The DNA for the CDR3 is TGTGCCAGCAGCAAAGAGGGGGATCTCGGCTATGGCTACACCTTC.

This chain links TRBV18 with TRBJ1-1, with 8 bases fitting TRBD1. The CDR3 extends over 14 amino acids. CDR1 and CDR2 from the germline V gene are KGHSH and LQKENI. Germline trimming cut 4 bases from V and 1 base from J; bases unmatched to any gene: 2. CDR3 residues: CASSRTGKNTEAFF. CDR3 coding DNA: TGTGCCAGCTCACGGACAGGGAAGAACACTGAAGCTTTCTTT. Combining the CDR3 with reference TRBV18 and TRBJ1-1 gives the whole variable domain NAGVMQNPRHLVRRRGQEARLRCSPMKGHSHVYWYRQLPEEGLKFMVYLQKENIIDESGMPKERFSAEFPKEGPSILRIQQVVRGDSAAYFCASSRTGKNTEAFFGQGTRLTVV.

This chain uses TRBV29-1 with TRBJ2-7; D perhaps matches TRBD2 (6 bases). CDR1 and CDR2 from the germline V gene are SQVTM and ANQGSEA. V was cut by 4 bases and J by 0 bases, with 16 bases left in between. This CDR3 region has 15 residues. Here the CDR3 reads CSVGVGGRSSYEQYF. The CDR3 coding sequence is TGCAGCGTTGGGGTTGGGGGGAGGAGCTCCTACGAGCAGTACTTC.

CDR3 DNA sequence: TGTGCCAGCAGTCGGTTGAACACTGAAGCTTTCTTT. It codes for CASSRLNTEAFF. The chain has TRBV7-9 and TRBJ1-1; D remains unclear. Germline CDR1 and CDR2: SEHNR and FQNEAQ (reference sequence). This CDR3 region has 12 residues. V was trimmed by 6 bases and J by 0 bases, leaving 5 bases between them. Looking up the rest from reference TRBV7-9 and TRBJ1-1 gives the full variable domain: DTGVSQNPRHKITKRGQNVTFRCDPISEHNRLYWYRQTLGQGPEFLTYFQNEAQLEKSRLLSDRFSAERPKGSFSTLEIQRTEQGDSAMYLCASSRLNTEAFFGQGTRLTVV.

The V call is TRBV18, the J call TRBJ1-4; D ambiguous. V was pared by 3 bases and J by 5 bases, with 4 bases between. Germline V gene sequence: CDR1 KGHSH, CDR2 LQKENI. This CDR3 is built from 12 residues. The CDR3 loop is CASSPSNEKLFF. The CDR3 DNA is TGTGCCAGCTCACCCTCCAATGAAAAACTGTTTTTT.

CDR3 sequence reads: CASSPPATNEKLFF. The DNA of the CDR3 is TGTGCCAGCAGTCCGCCGGCAACTAATGAAAAACTGTTTTTT. V gene TRBV28 combines with J gene TRBJ1-4, with no clear D. Germline V gene data show CDR1 as MDHEN and CDR2 as SYDVKM. V lost 5 bases to trimming and J lost 0 bases, with 7 bases between them. This CDR3 is built from 14 residues.

This clone came up a few times. The genes are TRBV5-1 and TRBJ2-1; TRBD1 matches at 8 bases. This CDR3 spans 14 amino acids. V lost 2 bases and J lost 3; bases outside the gene matches: 1. CDR1 is SGHRS and CDR2 is YFSETQ in the germline V gene. The CDR3, as DNA: TGCGCCAGCAGCTTCGGACAGGGCTACAATGAGCAGTTCTTC. Its protein is CASSFGQGYNEQFF.

The genes are TRBV30 and TRBJ2-1, with D uncertain. Trimming removed 3 bases from V and 6 bases from J, with 6 bases in between. Germline loops: CDR1 GTSNPN, CDR2 SVGIG (reference sequence). The CDR3 has 11 residues. In DNA form, the CDR3 reads TGTGCCTGGAGCGTCTTCAATGAGCAGTTCTTC. Residues: CAWSVFNEQFF.

This clone has just a few counts. This rearrangement joins TRBV18 to TRBJ2-1, with TRBD2 matching over 9 bases. The germline CDR1 and CDR2 sequences are KGHSH and LQKENI. The CDR3 is made up of 15 amino acids. Trimming removed 1 base from V and 4 bases from J; junction bases left unmatched: 2. This CDR3 reads CASSPLAGEYNEQFF. DNA of the CDR3: TGTGCCAGCTCACCACTAGCGGGAGAATACAATGAGCAGTTCTTC.

The chain recombines TRBV28 with TRBJ1-5, with TRBD1 matching over 9 bases. Unmatched junction bases numbered 8, after V lost 8 bases and J lost 0 bases. The CDR3 extends over 16 amino acids. Germline CDR1 is MDHEN and CDR2 is SYDVKM. As DNA, the CDR3 is TGTGCCAGCCGACAGGGGGAAGCCCCTAGCAATCAGCCCCAGCATTTT. This encodes CASRQGEAPSNQPQHF.

The V gene is TRBV7-2, the J gene TRBJ1-2; maybe TRBD1 (6 bases). The CDR3 loop spans 14 amino acids. Germline CDR1 is SGHTA and CDR2 is FQGNSA. The V end lost 5 bases, the J end lost 8 bases, and 18 bases lay between the germline ends. The DNA for the CDR3 is TGTGCCAGCAGCGTTGGGACAAAGGCGATCGGCTACACCTTC. Translation gives CASSVGTKAIGYTF.

This clone was counted a few times. This chain connects TRBV6-5 to TRBJ2-7; TRBD2 matches 7 bases. CDR3 length: 13 amino acids. The trim removed 0 bases at V and 5 bases at J, leaving 1 base unmatched. CDR1 and CDR2 (germline): MNHEY, SVGAGI. CDR3 amino acids: CASSYSRENEQYF. The CDR3 nucleotides are TGTGCCAGCAGTTACTCGCGGGAGAACGAGCAGTACTTC.